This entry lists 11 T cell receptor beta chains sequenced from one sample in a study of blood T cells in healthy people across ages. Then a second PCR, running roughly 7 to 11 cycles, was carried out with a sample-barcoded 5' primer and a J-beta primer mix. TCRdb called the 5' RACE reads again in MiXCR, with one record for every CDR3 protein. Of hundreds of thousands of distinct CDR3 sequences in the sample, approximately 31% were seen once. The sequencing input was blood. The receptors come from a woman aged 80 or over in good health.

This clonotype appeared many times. The CDR3 loop is CASSLGHPGGFSSYEQYF. CDR3 nucleotide sequence: TGTGCCAGCAGCTTAGGCCACCCGGGGGGTTTCAGCTCCTACGAGCAGTACTTC. The rearrangement joins TRBV7-8 to TRBJ2-7; 7 bases are a match to TRBD2. V shed 1 base and J 0 bases; nucleotides not matched to a gene: 12. The V gene's germline CDR1 is SGHVS and CDR2 FQNEAQ. CDR3 size: 18 residues.

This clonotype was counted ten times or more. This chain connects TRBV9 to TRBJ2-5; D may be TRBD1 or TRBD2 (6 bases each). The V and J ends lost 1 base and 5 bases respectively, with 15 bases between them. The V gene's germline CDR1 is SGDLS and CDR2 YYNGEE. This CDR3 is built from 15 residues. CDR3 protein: CASSVLGGPRETQYF. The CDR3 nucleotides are TGTGCCAGCAGCGTATTAGGGGGGCCGAGGGAGACCCAGTACTTC.

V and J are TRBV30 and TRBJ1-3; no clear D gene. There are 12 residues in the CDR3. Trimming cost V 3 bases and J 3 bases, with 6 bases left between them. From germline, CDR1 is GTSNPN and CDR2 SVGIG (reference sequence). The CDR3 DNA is TGTGCCTGGAGACGACTTGGAAACACCATATATTTT. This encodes CAWRRLGNTIYF.

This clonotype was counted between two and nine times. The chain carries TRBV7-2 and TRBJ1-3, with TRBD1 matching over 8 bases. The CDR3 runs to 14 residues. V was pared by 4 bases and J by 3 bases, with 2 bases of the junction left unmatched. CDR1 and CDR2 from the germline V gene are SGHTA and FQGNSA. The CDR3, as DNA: TGTGCCAGCAGCTCCAGGGGGCGTGGAAACACCATATATTTT. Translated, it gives CASSSRGRGNTIYF.

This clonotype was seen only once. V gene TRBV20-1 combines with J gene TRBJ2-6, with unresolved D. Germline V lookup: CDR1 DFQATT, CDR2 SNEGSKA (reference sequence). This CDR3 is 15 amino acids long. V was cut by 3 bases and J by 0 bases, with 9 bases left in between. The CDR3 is CSASSPSSGANVLTF. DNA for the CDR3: TGCAGTGCTAGTAGTCCGAGCTCTGGGGCCAACGTCCTGACTTTC.

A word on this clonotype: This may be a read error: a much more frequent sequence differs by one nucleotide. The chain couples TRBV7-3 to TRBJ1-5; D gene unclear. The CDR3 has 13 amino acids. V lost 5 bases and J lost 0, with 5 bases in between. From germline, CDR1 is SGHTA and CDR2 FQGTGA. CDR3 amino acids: CASSADSNQPQHF. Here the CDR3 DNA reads TGTGCCAGCAGCGCCGATAGCAATCAGCCCCAGCATTTT.

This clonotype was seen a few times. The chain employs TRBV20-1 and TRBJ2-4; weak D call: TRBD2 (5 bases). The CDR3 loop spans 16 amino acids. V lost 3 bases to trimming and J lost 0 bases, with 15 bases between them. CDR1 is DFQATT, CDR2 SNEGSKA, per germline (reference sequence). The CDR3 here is CSARPPGGLAKNIQYF. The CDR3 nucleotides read TGCAGTGCTAGGCCCCCTGGCGGGTTAGCCAAAAACATTCAGTACTTC.

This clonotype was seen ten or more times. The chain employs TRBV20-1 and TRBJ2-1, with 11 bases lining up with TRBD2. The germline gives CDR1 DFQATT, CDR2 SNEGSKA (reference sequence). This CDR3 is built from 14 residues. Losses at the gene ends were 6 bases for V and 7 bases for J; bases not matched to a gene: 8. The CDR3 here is CSAQLAGAGNEQFF. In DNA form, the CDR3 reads TGCAGTGCCCAACTAGCGGGGGCGGGGAATGAGCAGTTCTTC.

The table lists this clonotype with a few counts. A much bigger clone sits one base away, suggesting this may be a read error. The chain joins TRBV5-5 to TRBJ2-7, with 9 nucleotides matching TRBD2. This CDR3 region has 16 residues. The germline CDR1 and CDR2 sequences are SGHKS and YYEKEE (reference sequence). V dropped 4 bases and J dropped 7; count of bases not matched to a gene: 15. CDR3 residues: CASSPRGSGGYNEQYF. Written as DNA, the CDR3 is TGTGCCAGCAGCCCCCGGGGTAGCGGGGGCTACAATGAGCAGTACTTC.

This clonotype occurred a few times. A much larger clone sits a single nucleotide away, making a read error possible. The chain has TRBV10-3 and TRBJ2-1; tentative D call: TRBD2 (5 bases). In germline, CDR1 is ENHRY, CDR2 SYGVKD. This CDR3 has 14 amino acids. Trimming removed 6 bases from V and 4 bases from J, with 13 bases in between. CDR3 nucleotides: TGTGCCATCAGGGAAAGGCTAGCATACAATGAGCAGTTCTTC. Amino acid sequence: CAIRERLAYNEQFF.

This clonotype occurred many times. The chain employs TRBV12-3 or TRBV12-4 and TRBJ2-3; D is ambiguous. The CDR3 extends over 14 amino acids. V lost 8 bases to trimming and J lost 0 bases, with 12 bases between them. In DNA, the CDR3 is TGTGCCAGCTCTCGAAGCTCCAGCACAGATACGCAGTATTTT. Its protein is CASSRSSSTDTQYF.